This entry concerns a single TCR beta chain. The data were obtained in a study of blood T cell repertoires in COVID-19. As for the study in general: Samples representing acute and convalescent COVID-19 were sourced from the United States, Italy and Spain. Nucleic acid was either cDNA or gDNA, and it came from T cells, B-cell-depleted T cells, or PBMCs.

Trimming took off 0 bases at V and 10 bases at J, with 16 bases between the two ends. Germline CDR1 is MGHRA and CDR2 is YSYEKL. The CDR3 sequence is 15 residues long. Methods used by the authors: Researchers report that nucleated cell counts were estimated from reference gene primer amplification. The method was immunoSEQ multiplex PCR; TCRdb's version includes in-frame clones alone and lacks a portion of them. V and J calls and clone size are as listed in that table; D and trimming were resolved from the DNA. Of roughly 200,000 clones listed, 75% to 90% are singletons. The receptor's source is a man aged 35 to 55 with acute or convalescent COVID-19. The chain recombines TRBV4-1 with TRBJ2-1, with D hard to call. Sequencing input: peripheral blood. The CDR3 region has the DNA TGCGCCAGCAGCCAAGATATAGAATCCACCGGGGAGCAGTTCTTC. Its translation: CASSQDIESTGEQFF.